This T cell receptor beta chain was sequenced in a study of early T cells in non-severe SARS-CoV-2 infection. On the study more broadly: Unsorted whole-blood RNA was sequenced in bulk, leaving chains unpaired.

This clonotype showed up just a few times. One entry per CDR3 protein, called by TCRdb with MiXCR from the 5' RACE reads. Found here are approximately 80,000 distinct CDR3 sequences, about 11% of them singletons; the top ten hold around 12%. The CDR3 runs to 14 residues. The germline V and J ends were trimmed by 5 bases and 4 bases, with 12 bases remaining between them. Germline V CDR1 and CDR2: SGHAT, FQNNGV. Sequenced here: whole blood, sampled at baseline. V and J are TRBV11-2 and TRBJ2-1; D remains ambiguous. This receptor was identified in an adult who was a healthcare worker with PCR-confirmed SARS-CoV-2 infection or an uninfected control (not recorded which). The CDR3 protein is CASSLGRMYNEQFF. CDR3 coding DNA: TGTGCCAGCAGCCTTGGGCGTATGTACAATGAGCAGTTCTTC.